The 14 T cell receptor beta chains below come from one sample, sequenced in a study of cytomegalovirus exposure and HLA in healthy donors (dated by TCRdb to 2016 to 2017). Receptor amplification or capture employed the immunoSEQ multiplex PCR assay. For the multiplex PCR, a mixture combining 60 forward primers for TCR Vbeta segments and 13 reverse primers for TCR Jbeta segments was used. Drawn from immuneACCESS, this table holds only the in-frame rearrangements with V and J called that TCRdb kept. Clones are partly lost; checked studies trace under half to an unresolved V gene and leave the rest unexplained. The table for this sample lists around 200,000 clones; around four fifths of them were counted only once. Jointly, the top ten make up 3.7% of the sample. Sequencing input: PBMCs. The receptors were sampled from a woman between 55 and 75 years old in good health and CMV-seropositive.

This rearrangement joins TRBV6-1 to TRBJ2-7, with 9 nucleotides matching TRBD2. This CDR3 is built from 13 residues. Germline V gives CDR1 MNHNS, CDR2 SASEGT. The J segment lost 5 bases and the V segment lost 5 bases, leaving 4 bases of the junction unmatched. This CDR3 is CASSLGGRDEQYF. The CDR3 nucleotides read TGTGCCAGCAGTTTAGGCGGGAGGGACGAGCAGTACTTC.

The chain joins TRBV4-2 to TRBJ2-1, with D perhaps TRBD2 (5 bases). The germline V gene has CDR1 LGHNA and CDR2 YNFKEQ. The CDR3 has 13 amino acids. V was clipped by 4 bases and J by 9 bases, with 13 bases between them. CDR3 nucleotide sequence: TGTGCCAGCAGCCCACGGACTGATTCTGAGCAGTTCTTC. It codes for CASSPRTDSEQFF.

The rearrangement joins TRBV28 to TRBJ2-7; a possible D gene is TRBD1 (6 bases). V lost 8 bases and J lost 2, with 16 bases in between. The germline V gene has CDR1 MDHEN and CDR2 SYDVKM. There are 14 residues in the CDR3. The CDR3 sequence: CASRLGAGPYEQYF. The CDR3 nucleotides are TGTGCCAGCCGTCTGGGGGCAGGACCCTACGAGCAGTACTTC.

V usage is TRBV4-2 and J usage is TRBJ1-1; 8 nucleotides agree with TRBD1. V was clipped by 1 base and J by 4 bases; unmatched bases: 5. Germline V gene sequence: CDR1 LGHNA, CDR2 YNFKEQ. This CDR3 spans 15 amino acids. The DNA for the CDR3 is TGTGCCAGCAGCCAAGGGACAGGGTCAGGCACTGAAGCTTTCTTT. Its translation is CASSQGTGSGTEAFF.

This chain connects TRBV12-5 to TRBJ1-5; D is undetermined. V was trimmed by 4 bases and J by 0 bases, leaving 19 bases between them. The CDR3 totals 18 residues. Germline loops: CDR1 LGHNT, CDR2 FRNRAP. Written as DNA, the CDR3 is TGTGCTAGTGGTTCCGGGGATAGACGTACGTATAGCAATCAGCCCCAGCATTTT. Translation gives CASGSGDRRTYSNQPQHF.

The chain has TRBV6-6 and TRBJ2-3; 12 bases map to TRBD2. The trim removed 6 bases at V and 2 bases at J, leaving 3 bases unmatched. Germline values: CDR1 MNHNY, CDR2 SVGAGI (reference sequence). The CDR3 consists of 15 residues. Here the CDR3 DNA reads TGTGCCAGCAGACGGACTAGCGGGGACACAGATACGCAGTATTTT. Encoded protein: CASRRTSGDTDTQYF.

This clone was counted between two and nine times. The chain employs TRBV27 and TRBJ1-2, with TRBD1 as a possible D gene (5 bases). Germline V CDR1 and CDR2: MNHEY, SMNVEV (reference sequence). This CDR3 spans 13 amino acids. Trimming took off 5 bases at V and 2 bases at J, with 9 bases between the two ends. The CDR3 is CASSRRGNYGYTF. The CDR3 nucleotides are TGTGCCAGCAGTCGAAGGGGCAACTATGGCTACACCTTC.

This chain connects TRBV5-1 to TRBJ1-2; D unclear. The germline V gene has CDR1 SGHRS and CDR2 YFSETQ. The CDR3 consists of 13 residues. V lost 0 bases, J lost 8 bases, and 11 bases lay in between. CDR3 loop: CASSLVAEGGYTF. The CDR3 DNA sequence: TGCGCCAGCAGCTTGGTAGCGGAAGGAGGCTACACCTTC.

This chain links TRBV4-2 with TRBJ2-5; the D gene is possibly TRBD2 (5 bases). TRBJ2-7 matches the DNA end more closely, so the J call is doubtful. This CDR3 is 17 amino acids long. Germline V lookup: CDR1 LGHNA, CDR2 YNFKEQ. CDR3 residues: CASSQEVSAGGYYEQYF. CDR3 coding DNA: TGTGCCAGCAGCCAAGAGGTGTCGGCGGGCGGCTACTACGAGCAGTACTTC.

J is TRBJ2-2 and V is TRBV19, with D possibly matching TRBD1 (7 bases). Looked up from germline, CDR1 is LNHDA and CDR2 is SQIVND (reference sequence). The CDR3 covers 13 residues. V lost 7 bases and J 5 bases, leaving 11 bases between the germline ends. The chain's CDR3 is CASKAGGTGELFF. The CDR3 nucleotides are TGTGCCAGTAAGGCAGGGGGGACCGGGGAGCTGTTTTTT. Based on the CDR3 plus reference TRBV19 and TRBJ2-2, the full variable domain is DGGITQSPKYLFRKEGQNVTLSCEQNLNHDAMYWYRQDPGQGLRLIYYSQIVNDFQKGDIAEGYSVSREKKESFPLTVTSAQKNPTAFYLCASKAGGTGELFFGEGSRLTVL.

The gene calls are TRBV6-1 and TRBJ1-5; 7 bases are shared with TRBD1. V shed 8 bases and J 7 bases; nucleotides not matched to a gene: 11. Germline V lookup: CDR1 MNHNS, CDR2 SASEGT. This CDR3 is built from 14 residues. The CDR3 sequence is CASRDTGVRQPQHF. CDR3 nucleotides: TGTGCCAGCCGCGACACAGGGGTTCGACAGCCCCAGCATTTT.

The chain employs TRBV28 and TRBJ1-1, with a weak D call TRBD1 (6 bases). Germline lookup yields CDR1 MDHEN and CDR2 SYDVKM. CDR3 length equals 17 residues. V was shortened by 3 bases and J by 5 bases, with 22 bases between the two germline ends. The CDR3 region has the DNA TGTGCCAGCAGTTTCCTGGGACACTCTCCGAAAGAGACTGAAGCTTTCTTT. Translation gives CASSFLGHSPKETEAFF.

The rearrangement uses TRBV30 and TRBJ1-3; no firm D call. The V gene lost 2 bases and the J gene lost 7 bases, with 9 bases spanning the gap. CDR1 GTSNPN and CDR2 SVGIG come from the germline V gene (reference sequence). The CDR3 contains 12 residues. The CDR3 coding sequence is TGTGCCTGGAGTCCCTCCCCGAACACCATATATTTT. This codes for CAWSPSPNTIYF.

V and J are TRBV5-1 and TRBJ1-4; unclear D gene. Germline-derived CDR1 and CDR2 are SGHRS and YFSETQ. Trimming took 3 bases from V and 4 from J, leaving 10 bases between them. The CDR3 is 14 residues long. CDR3 protein: CASSSGAGNEKLFF. In DNA form, the CDR3 reads TGCGCCAGCAGCTCTGGAGCGGGTAATGAAAAACTGTTTTTT.